This TCR beta chain was documented in a study of blood T cell repertoires in COVID-19. Profiling relied on immunoSEQ multiplex PCR, and the TCRdb table lists in-frame clones only, not all of them. The sample consists of 55,000 to 80,000 clones, over 75% of them appearing once. Germline V gene data show CDR1 as SGHNT and CDR2 as YYREEE (reference sequence). V lost 1 base and J lost 1, with 5 bases in between. This CDR3 has 13 residues. The source is a man in his 60s with acute or convalescent COVID-19. The material sequenced was peripheral blood. This chain joins TRBV5-4 and TRBJ1-1; D remains ambiguous. The CDR3: CASSLPQNTEAFF. The CDR3 DNA reads as TGTGCCAGCAGCTTGCCCCAGAACACTGAAGCTTTCTTT.